Below, one TCR beta chain is given with its context. No antigen is known for it. This specimen comes from a study of shared clonotypes between healthy human individuals. Study-level findings and limits: Richness estimates generally favored naive over memory subsets. Generation probabilities of non-shared clonotypes were lower (relative to those shared by all four donors).

Clones were sequenced by immunoSEQ multiplex PCR, and TCRdb holds only the in-frame ones, with some missing. The table includes approximately 1.5 million clones, 95% to 99% detected once. CDR1 and CDR2 from the germline V gene are LNHDA and SQIVND (reference sequence). The V end lost 6 bases, the J end lost 2 bases, and 12 bases lay between the germline ends. This CDR3 has 14 amino acids. The sequenced sample consisted of naive CD4+ T cells sorted from blood. Indicated subset: CD45RA+ positively selected. This TCR was sampled from a man aged 25 to 45 in good health. This chain joins TRBV19 and TRBJ2-3; D perhaps matches TRBD1 (5 bases). The CDR3 DNA reads as TGTGCCAGTAGATTGGACACCTCCACAGATACGCAGTATTTT. Encoded protein: CASRLDTSTDTQYF.